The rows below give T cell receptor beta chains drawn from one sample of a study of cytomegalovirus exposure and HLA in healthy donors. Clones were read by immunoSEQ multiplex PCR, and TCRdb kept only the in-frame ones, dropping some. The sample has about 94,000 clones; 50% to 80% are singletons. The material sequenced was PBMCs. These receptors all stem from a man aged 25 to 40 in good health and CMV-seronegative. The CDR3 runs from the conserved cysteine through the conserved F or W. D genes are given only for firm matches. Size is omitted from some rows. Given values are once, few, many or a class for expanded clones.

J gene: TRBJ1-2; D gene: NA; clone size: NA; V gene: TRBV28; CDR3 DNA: TGTGCCAGCAGTCGGGTCGGACAGACCTATGGCTACACCTTC; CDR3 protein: CASSRVGQTYGYTF
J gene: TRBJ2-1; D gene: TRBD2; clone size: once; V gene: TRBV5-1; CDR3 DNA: TGCGCCAGCAGCCCCTCTCGGGGGGCTAGCGGGAGGAATGAGCAGTTCTTC; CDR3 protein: CASSPSRGASGRNEQFF
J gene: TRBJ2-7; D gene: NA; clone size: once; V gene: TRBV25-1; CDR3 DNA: TGTGCCAGCAGTGAGCCTCTTGACACCTTGGGCTACGAGCAGTACTTC; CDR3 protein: CASSEPLDTLGYEQYF
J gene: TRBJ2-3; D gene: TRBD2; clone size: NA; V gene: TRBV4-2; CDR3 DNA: TGTGCCAGCAGCCGCCGACTAGCGGAGGGCACAGATACGCAGTATTTT; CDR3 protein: CASSRRLAEGTDTQYF
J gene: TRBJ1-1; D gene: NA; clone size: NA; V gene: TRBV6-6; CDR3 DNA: TGTGCCAGCTTCTTAGAAAGGGGTAAAGCTTTCTTT; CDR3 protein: CASFLERGKAFF
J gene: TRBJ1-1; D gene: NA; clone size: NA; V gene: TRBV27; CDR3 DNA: TGTGCCAGCAGTTCGCGGGTTAGGAACACTGAAGCTTTCTTT; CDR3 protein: CASSSRVRNTEAFF
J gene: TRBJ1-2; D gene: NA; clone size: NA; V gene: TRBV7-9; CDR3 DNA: TGTGCCAGCAGCCTTACAGCAGGGTTAGATGGCTACACCTTC; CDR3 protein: CASSLTAGLDGYTF
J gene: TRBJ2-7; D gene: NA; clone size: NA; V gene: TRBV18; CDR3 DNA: TGTGCCAGCTCACCACGAGCGGACTATTCCTACGAGCAGTACTTC; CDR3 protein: CASSPRADYSYEQYF
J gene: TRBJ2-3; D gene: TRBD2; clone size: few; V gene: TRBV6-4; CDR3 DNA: TGTGCCAGCAGTGAAAACGGGGGGGCCGCAGATACGCAGTATTTT; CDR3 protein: CASSENGGAADTQYF
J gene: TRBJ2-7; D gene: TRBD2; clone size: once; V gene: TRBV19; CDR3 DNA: TGTGCCAGTTCCGGGACTAGCGGGGTCGAGCAGTACTTC; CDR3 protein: CASSGTSGVEQYF
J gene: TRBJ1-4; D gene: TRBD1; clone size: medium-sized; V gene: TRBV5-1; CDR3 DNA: TGCGCCAGCAGAGGATCTTGGACAGGGATAAAAACTAATGAAAAACTGTTTTTT; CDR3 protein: CASRGSWTGIKTNEKLFF
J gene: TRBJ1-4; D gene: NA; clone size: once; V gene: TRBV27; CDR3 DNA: TGTGCCAGCAGTTTACCCGGGGGAAAACTGTTTTTT; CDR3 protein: CASSLPGGKLFF
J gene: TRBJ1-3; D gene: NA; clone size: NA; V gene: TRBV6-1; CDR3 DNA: TGTGCCAGCAGTGAATCAGGGTTTGGAAACACCATATATTTT; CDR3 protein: CASSESGFGNTIYF
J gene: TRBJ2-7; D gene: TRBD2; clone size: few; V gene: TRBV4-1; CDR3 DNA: TGCGCCAGCAGCCTTGGGGGGGACCGTCCCTACGAGCAGTACTTC; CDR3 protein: CASSLGGDRPYEQYF
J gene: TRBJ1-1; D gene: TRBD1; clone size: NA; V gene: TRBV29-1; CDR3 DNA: TGCAGCGCTGAGAATAGGGGGCGGAACACTGAAGCTTTCTTT; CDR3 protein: CSAENRGRNTEAFF
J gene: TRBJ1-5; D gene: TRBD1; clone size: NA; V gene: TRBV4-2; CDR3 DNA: TGTGCCAGCAGCCACGAGGACAGAAGGGGGACAGCGTATAGCAATCAGCCCCAGCATTTT; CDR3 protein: CASSHEDRRGTAYSNQPQHF
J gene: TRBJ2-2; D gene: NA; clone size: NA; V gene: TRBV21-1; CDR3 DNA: TGTGCCAGCAGCAACCCGAGGACAGCGGCGAACACCGGGGAGCTGTTTTTT; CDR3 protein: CASSNPRTAANTGELFF
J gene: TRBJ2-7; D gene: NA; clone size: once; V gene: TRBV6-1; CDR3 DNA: TGTGCCAGCAGTGAAGCGGGGCTTCCCACCTACGAGCAGTACTTC; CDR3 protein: CASSEAGLPTYEQYF
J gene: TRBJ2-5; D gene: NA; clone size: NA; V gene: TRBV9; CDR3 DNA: TGTGCCAGCAGCGTAACCGGTGAACTAGTTGCGGAGACCCAGTACTTC; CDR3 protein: CASSVTGELVAETQYF
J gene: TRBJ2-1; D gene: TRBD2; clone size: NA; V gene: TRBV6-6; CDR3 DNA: TGTGCCAGCAGTTATCTAGCGGGGGGCTACAATGAGCAGTTCTTC; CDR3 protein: CASSYLAGGYNEQFF
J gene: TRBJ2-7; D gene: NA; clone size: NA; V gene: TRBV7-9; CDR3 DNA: TGTTCCAGCAGCGTGACTGCCTACGAGCAGTACTTC; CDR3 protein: CSSSVTAYEQYF
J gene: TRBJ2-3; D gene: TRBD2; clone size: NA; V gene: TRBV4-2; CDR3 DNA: TGTGCCAGCAGACTAGCGGGAGGGCCAGATACGCAGTATTTT; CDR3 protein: CASRLAGGPDTQYF
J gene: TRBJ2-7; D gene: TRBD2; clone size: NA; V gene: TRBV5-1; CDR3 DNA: TGCGCCAGCAGCTTGGGGACTAGCGGGGGGGCCTTAGTCCACGAGCAGTACTTC; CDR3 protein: CASSLGTSGGALVHEQYF